Described below is a single T cell receptor (beta chain) sequence and its context. This sample was included in a study of blood T cell repertoires in COVID-19. V shed 1 base and J 8 bases; nucleotides not matched to a gene: 6. This CDR3 has 15 amino acids. Germline V gene data show CDR1 as LGHDT and CDR2 as YNNKEL (reference sequence). Profiling relied on immunoSEQ multiplex PCR, and the TCRdb table lists in-frame clones only, not all of them. The profile covers more than 90,000 clones, with about 80% appearing a single time and about 4.3% taken by the ten largest. The receptor was derived from a man in his sixties with acute or convalescent COVID-19. The material sequenced was peripheral blood. V usage is TRBV3-1 (or the pseudogene TRBV3-2) and J usage is TRBJ1-2, with 11 bases aligning to TRBD1. CDR3 sequence reads: CASSQGGQGARGYTF. For the CDR3, the DNA is TGTGCCAGCAGCCAAGGCGGACAGGGGGCGCGGGGCTACACCTTC.